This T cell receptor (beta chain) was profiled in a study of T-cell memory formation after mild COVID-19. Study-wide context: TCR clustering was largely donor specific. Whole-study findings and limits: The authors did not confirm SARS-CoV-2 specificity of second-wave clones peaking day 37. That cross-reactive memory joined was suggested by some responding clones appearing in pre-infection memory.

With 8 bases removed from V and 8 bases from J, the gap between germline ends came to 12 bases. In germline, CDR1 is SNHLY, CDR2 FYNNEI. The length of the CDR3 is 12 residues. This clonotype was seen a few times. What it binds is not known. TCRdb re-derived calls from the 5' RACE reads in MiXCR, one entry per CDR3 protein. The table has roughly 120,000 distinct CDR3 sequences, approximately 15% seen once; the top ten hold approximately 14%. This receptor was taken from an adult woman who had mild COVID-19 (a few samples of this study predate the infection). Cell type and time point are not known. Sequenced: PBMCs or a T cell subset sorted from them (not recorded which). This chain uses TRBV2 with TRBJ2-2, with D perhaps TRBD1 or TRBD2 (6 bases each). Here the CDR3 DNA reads TGTGCCAGCCCGGGGGCGGGTGGGGAGCTGTTTTTT. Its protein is CASPGAGGELFF.